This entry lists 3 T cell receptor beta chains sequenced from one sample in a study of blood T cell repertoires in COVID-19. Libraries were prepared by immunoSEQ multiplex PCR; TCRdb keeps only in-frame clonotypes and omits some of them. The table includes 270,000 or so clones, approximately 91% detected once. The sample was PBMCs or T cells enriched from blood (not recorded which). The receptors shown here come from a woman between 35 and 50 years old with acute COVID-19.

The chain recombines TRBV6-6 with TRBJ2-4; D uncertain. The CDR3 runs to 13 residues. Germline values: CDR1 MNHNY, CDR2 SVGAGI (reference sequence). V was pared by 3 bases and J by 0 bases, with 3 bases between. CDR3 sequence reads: CASSYQAKNIQYF. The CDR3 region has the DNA TGTGCCAGCAGTTATCAAGCCAAAAACATTCAGTACTTC.

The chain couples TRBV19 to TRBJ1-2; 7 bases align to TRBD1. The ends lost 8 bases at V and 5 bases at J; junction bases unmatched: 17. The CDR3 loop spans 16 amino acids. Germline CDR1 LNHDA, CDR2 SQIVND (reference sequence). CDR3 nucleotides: TGTGCCAGTCCCATTGGCGCGATAGACAGGGCGTATGGCTACACCTTC. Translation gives CASPIGAIDRAYGYTF.

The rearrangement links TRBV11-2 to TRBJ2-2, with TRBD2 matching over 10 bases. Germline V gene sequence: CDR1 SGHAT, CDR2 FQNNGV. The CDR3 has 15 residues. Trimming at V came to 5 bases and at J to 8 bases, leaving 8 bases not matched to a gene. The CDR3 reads CASSTQRGGKGELFF. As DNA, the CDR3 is TGTGCCAGCAGCACCCAGCGGGGGGGGAAAGGGGAGCTGTTTTTT.